The present T cell receptor (beta chain) was sequenced within a study of monozygotic twins with inflammatory bowel disease. Study-wide results and caveats: Among twins, concordant and discordant pairs did not differ in repertoire similarity, possibly from limited power.

TCRdb reprocessed the 5' RACE reads and keeps a single row for each CDR3 protein, giving no DNA. The sample yields some 160,000 distinct CDR3 sequences, of which the top ten take up just under 7.5%. Germline V gene lookup returns CDR1 ENHRY and CDR2 SYGVKD. The CDR3 totals 15 residues. In the case of this clonotype: Its antigen is currently unknown.

The sample consisted of blood. This sequence joins TRBV10-3 and TRBJ2-7; the D call of TRBD1 rests on TCRdb alone, since no DNA is present to check it. The TCR was taken from a human donor with ulcerative colitis or Crohn's disease, or a healthy co-twin of an affected twin (not recorded which). The CDR3 reads CAISESHGGRYEQYF.